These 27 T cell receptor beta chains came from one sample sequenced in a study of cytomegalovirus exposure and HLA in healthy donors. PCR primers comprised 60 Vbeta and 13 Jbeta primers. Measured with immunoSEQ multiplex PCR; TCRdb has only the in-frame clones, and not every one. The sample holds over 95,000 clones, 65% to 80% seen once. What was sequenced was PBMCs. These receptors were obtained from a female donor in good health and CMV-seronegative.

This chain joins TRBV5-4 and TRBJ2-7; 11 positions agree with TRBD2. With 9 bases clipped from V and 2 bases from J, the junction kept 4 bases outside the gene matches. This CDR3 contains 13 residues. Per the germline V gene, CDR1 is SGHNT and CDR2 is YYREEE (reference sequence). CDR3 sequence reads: CATGLAGPYEQYF. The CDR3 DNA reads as TGTGCCACCGGACTAGCGGGTCCCTACGAGCAGTACTTC.

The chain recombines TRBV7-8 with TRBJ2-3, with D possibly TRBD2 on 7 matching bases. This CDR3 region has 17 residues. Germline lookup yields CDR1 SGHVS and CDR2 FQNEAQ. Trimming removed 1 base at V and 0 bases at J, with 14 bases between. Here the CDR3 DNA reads TGTGCCAGCAGCTTAGAGGGAGGGGGGTTCAGCACAGATACGCAGTATTTT. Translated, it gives CASSLEGGGFSTDTQYF.

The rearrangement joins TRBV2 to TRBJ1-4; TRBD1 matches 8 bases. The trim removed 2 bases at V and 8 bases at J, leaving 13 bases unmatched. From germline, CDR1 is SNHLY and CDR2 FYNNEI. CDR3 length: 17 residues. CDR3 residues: CASSEPLSLDREEKLFF. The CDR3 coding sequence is TGTGCCAGCAGTGAACCCCTCTCGTTGGACAGGGAGGAAAAACTGTTTTTT.

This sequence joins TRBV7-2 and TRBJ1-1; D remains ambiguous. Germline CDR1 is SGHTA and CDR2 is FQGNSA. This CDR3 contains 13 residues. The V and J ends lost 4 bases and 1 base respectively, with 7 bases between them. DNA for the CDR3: TGTGCCAGCAGCTCGGGAGGGAACACTGAAGCTTTCTTT. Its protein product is CASSSGGNTEAFF.

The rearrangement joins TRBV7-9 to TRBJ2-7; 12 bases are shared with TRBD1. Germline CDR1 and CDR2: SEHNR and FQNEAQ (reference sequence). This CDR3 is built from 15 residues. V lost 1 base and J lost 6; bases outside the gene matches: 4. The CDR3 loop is CASSLGGDRGREQYF. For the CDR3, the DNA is TGTGCCAGCAGCTTAGGTGGGGACAGGGGGCGCGAGCAGTACTTC.

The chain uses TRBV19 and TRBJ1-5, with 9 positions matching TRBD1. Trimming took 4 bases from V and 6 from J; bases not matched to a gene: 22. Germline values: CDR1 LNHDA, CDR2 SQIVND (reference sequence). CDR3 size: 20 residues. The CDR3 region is CASSTARGGQGPRVGQPQHF. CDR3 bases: TGTGCCAGTAGTACAGCCCGAGGGGGACAGGGCCCCCGGGTAGGTCAGCCCCAGCATTTT.

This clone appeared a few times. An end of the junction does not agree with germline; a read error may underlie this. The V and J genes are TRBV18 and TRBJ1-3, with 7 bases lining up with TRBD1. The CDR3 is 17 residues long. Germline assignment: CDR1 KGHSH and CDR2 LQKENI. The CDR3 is CASSPRKTGNTGNTIYF. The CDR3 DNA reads TGTGCCAGCTCTCCACGAAAGACAGGGAACACTGGAAACACCATATATTTT.

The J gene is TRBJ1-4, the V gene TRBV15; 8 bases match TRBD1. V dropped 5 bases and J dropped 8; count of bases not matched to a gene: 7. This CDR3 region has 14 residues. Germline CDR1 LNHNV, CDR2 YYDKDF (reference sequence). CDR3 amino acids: CATSGYRGGEKLFF. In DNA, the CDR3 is TGTGCCACCAGCGGTTACAGGGGGGGGGAAAAACTGTTTTTT.

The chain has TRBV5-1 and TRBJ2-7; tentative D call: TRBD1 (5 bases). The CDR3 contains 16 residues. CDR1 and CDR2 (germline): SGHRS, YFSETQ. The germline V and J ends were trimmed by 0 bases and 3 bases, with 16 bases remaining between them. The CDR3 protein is CASSLGIIDSDYEQYF. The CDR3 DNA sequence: TGCGCCAGCAGCTTGGGAATAATCGACAGCGACTACGAGCAGTACTTC.

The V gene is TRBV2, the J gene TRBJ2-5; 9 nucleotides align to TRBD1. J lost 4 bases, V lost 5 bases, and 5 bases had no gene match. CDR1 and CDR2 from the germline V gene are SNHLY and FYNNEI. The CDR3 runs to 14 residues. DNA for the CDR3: TGTGCCAGCAGTCTGGACAGGGGACGAGAGACCCAGTACTTC. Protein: CASSLDRGRETQYF.

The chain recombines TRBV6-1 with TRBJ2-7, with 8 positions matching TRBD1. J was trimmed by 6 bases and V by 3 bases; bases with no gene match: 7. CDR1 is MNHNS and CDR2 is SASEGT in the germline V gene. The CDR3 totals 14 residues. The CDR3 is CASSDRQGAIEQYF. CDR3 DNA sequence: TGTGCCAGCAGTGATCGGCAGGGGGCTATCGAGCAGTACTTC.

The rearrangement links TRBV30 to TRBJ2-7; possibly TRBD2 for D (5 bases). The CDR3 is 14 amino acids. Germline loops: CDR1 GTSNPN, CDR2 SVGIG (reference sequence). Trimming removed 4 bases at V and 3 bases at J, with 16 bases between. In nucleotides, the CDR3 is TGTGCCTGGATGCCCCCGGGGAGAAACTACGAGCAGTACTTC. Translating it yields CAWMPPGRNYEQYF.

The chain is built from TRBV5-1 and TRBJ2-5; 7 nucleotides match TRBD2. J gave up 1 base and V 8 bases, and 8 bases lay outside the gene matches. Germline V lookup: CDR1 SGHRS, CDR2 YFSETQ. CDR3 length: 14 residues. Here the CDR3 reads CASRLAASQETQYF. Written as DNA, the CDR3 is TGCGCCAGTCGTCTAGCGGCTTCCCAAGAGACCCAGTACTTC.

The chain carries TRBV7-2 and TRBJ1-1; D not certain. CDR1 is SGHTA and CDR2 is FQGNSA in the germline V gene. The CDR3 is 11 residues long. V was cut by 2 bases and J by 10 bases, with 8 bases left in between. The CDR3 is CASSLNYGAFF. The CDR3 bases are TGTGCCAGCAGCTTAAACTACGGAGCTTTCTTT.

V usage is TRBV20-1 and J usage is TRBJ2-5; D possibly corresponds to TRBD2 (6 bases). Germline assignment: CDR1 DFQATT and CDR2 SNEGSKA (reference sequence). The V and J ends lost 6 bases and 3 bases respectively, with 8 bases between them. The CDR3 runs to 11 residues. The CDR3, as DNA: TGCAGTGCGACTAGGGAAGAGACCCAGTACTTC. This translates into CSATREETQYF.

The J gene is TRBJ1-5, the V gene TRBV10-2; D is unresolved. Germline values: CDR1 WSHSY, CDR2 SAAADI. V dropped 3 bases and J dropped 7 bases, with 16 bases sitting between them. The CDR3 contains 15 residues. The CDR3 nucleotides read TGCGCCAGCAGTGATGGGAGGGTCTACGGCCAGCCCCAGCATTTT. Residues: CASSDGRVYGQPQHF.

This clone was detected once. The CDR3, as DNA: TGTGCCTGGAAATGTCGGGTTGAGGTCTGCACCATATATTTT. It specifies CAWKCRVEVCTIYF. This chain links TRBV30 with TRBJ1-3; the D is unclear. The V gene lost 4 bases and the J gene lost 9 bases, with 19 bases spanning the gap. There are 14 residues in the CDR3. Germline V gene lookup returns CDR1 GTSNPN and CDR2 SVGIG (reference sequence).

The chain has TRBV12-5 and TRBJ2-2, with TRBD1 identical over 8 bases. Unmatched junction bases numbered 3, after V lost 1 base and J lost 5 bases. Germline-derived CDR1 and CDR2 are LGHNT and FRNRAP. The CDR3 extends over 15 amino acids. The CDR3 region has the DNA TGTGCTAGTGGTTTGGGGACAGGGTTGACCGGGGAGCTGTTTTTT. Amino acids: CASGLGTGLTGELFF.

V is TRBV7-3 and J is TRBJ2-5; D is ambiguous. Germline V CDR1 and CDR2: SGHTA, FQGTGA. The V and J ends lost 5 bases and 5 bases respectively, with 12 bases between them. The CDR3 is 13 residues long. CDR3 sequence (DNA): TGTGCCAGCAGCCTGCAGGCTTTGGAGACCCAGTACTTC. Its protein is CASSLQALETQYF.

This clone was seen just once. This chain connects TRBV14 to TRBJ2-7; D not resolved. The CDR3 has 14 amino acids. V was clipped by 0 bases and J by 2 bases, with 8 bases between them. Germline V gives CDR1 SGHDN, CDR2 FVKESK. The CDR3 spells CASSQEWWPYEQYF. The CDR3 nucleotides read TGTGCCAGCAGCCAAGAGTGGTGGCCCTACGAGCAGTACTTC.

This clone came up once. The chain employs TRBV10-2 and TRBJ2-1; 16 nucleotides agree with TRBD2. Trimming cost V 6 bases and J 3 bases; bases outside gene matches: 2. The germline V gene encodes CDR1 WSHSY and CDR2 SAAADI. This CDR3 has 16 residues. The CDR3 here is CASRGLAGGVYNEQFF. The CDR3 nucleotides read TGCGCCAGCAGGGGACTAGCGGGGGGGGTCTACAATGAGCAGTTCTTC.

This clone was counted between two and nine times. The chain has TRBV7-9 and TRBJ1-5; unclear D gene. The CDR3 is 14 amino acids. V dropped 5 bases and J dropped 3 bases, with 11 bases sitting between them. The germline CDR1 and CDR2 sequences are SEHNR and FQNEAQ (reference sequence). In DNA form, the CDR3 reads TGTGCCAGCAGCCCGCAGCGGGCCAATCAGCCCCAGCATTTT. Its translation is CASSPQRANQPQHF.

This CDR3 is CASSPNPGSNTEAFF. CDR3 DNA sequence: TGTGCCAGCAGCCCGAACCCGGGGTCGAACACTGAAGCTTTCTTT. This chain uses TRBV9 with TRBJ1-1, with D hard to call. Germline CDR1 reads SGDLS; CDR2 reads YYNGEE. Between the trimmed V and J ends, which lost 4 bases and 1 base, there was a span of 14 bases. The CDR3 runs 15 residues. The full variable domain, with the rest looked up from reference TRBV9 and TRBJ1-1, is DSGVTQTPKHLITATGQRVTLRCSPRSGDLSVYWYQQSLDQGLQFLIQYYNGEERAKGNILERFSAQQFPDLHSELNLSSLELGDSALYFCASSPNPGSNTEAFFGQGTRLTVV.

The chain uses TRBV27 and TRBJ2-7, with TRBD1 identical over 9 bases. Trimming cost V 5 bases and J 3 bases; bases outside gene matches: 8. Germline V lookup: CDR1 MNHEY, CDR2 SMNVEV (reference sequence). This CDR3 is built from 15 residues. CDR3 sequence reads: CASSQPGTGNYEQYF. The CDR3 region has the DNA TGTGCCAGCAGTCAACCCGGGACAGGGAACTACGAGCAGTACTTC.

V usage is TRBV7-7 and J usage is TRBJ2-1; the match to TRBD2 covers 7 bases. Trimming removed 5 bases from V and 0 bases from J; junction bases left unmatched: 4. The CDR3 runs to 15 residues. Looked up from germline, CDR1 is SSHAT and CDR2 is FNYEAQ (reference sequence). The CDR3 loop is CASSSRTSSYNEQFF. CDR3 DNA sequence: TGTGCCAGCAGCAGCCGGACTAGCTCCTACAATGAGCAGTTCTTC.

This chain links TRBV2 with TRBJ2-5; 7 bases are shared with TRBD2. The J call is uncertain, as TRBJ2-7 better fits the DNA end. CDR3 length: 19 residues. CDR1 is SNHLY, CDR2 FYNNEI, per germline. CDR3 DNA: TGTGCCAGCAAGGGAGGGCTGAACTTAGGCAGCGGGGAGTCCTACGAGCAGTACTTC. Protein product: CASKGGLNLGSGESYEQYF.

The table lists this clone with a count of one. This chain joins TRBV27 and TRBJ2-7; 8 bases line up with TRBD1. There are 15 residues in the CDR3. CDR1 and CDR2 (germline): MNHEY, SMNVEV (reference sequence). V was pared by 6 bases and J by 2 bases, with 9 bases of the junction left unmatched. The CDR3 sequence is CASSLRGQDTYEQYF. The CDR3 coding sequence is TGTGCCAGCAGCCTTAGGGGACAGGACACCTACGAGCAGTACTTC.